The sequence of this T cell receptor beta chain was determined in a study of identical twins. TCRdb reprocessed the 5' RACE reads with MiXCR, giving one entry per CDR3 protein. The profile shows hundreds of thousands of distinct CDR3 sequences, around a sixth of them singletons. Ten or more counts support this clonotype. The antigen remains unidentified. Overall study results and limits: Clonotypes of the beta chain that were abundant in cord blood carried fewer insertions (memory repertoires showed none).

Separately, the same data were catalogued under a study of T cells expressing NK-cell markers. That source adds: Dominant NKG2C+ clonotypes made up roughly 1.0-8% of CD8+ T cells in a handful of donors.

The clonotype originates from a woman under 30 in good health. The sample consisted of PBMCs.

Here the CDR3 reads CASSPTGKGGPQHF. The CDR3 DNA follows: TGTGCCAGCAGTCCGACAGGAAAGGGGGGGCCCCAGCATTTT. The rearrangement links TRBV12-3 or TRBV12-4 to TRBJ1-5; a weak D match, TRBD1 (6 bases). This CDR3 region has 14 residues. V lost 5 bases and J 9 bases, leaving 17 bases between the germline ends.